The rows below give T cell receptor beta chains drawn from one sample of a study of human T cells and chemical hapten exposure. TCRdb analysed the RACE reads with MiXCR anew, one entry per CDR3 protein. The sample includes 25,000 to 35,000 distinct CDR3 sequences, around 7% of them seen just once. Sample: whole blood. The receptors stem from a human donor in good health. Some clones in this sample may be carry-over from other donors' samples. Each CDR3 is given with its conserved first and last residue.

TRBV5-1	CASSLEAAYNEQFF
TRBV18	CASSPRWIATNEKLFF
TRBV4-2	CASSHSGGCGEKLFF
TRBV6-5	CASSMTGTEAFF
TRBV28	CATEGQPNTEAFF
TRBV5-1	CASSLAGGRGTEAFF
TRBV5-1	CASSLERGQTQETQYF
TRBV3-1	CASTTKGVMGYTF
TRBV6-5	CASSYSFGTASYEQYF
TRBV5-4	CASSKPQRTEAFF
TRBV6-5	CASSYSMGGNTGELFF
TRBV2	CASSERGSQPQHF
TRBV24-1	CATSGDTGELFF
TRBV7-2	CASSLGGAAPGNTIYF
TRBV21-1	CASGNQGRERHTEQFF
TRBV7-2	CASSFQRGGGANVLTF
TRBV27	CASKEAGLAKNIQYF
TRBV6-5	CASGGASNVLTF
TRBV18	CASFPTGAGTGGTFF
TRBV15	CATSRYAGWGSEAFF
TRBV3-1	CASSQGLDTQYF
TRBV15	CATSRGAAETYEQYF
TRBV5-1	CASSHDSVQYTEAFF
TRBV2	CASRTGVNTEAFF
TRBV28	CASSLQGGARGAEAFF
TRBV27	CASSFAGNGYTF
TRBV20-1	CSANEKLFF
TRBV9	CASSAGLINQPQHF
TRBV19	CASSPMAGGTEAFF
TRBV12-3/TRBV12-4	CAAERGTEAFF
TRBV4-1	CASSQDVGQGITEAFF
TRBV28	CASSSGAYNEQFF
TRBV7-2	CASRKADWRADTQYF
TRBV4-1	CASSQDPAGTDTQYF
TRBV20-1	CSANGENTGELFF
TRBV10-3	CAINNRQTVDEQFF
TRBV2	CASSEWGGGGQPQHF
TRBV11-2	CASSRGQGDTEAFF
TRBV12-3/TRBV12-4	CASSNSREIAFF
TRBV7-9	CASSSGTGHNEQFF
TRBV12-3/TRBV12-4	CASSSMDRGAGYNF
TRBV27	CASSLSAQNLNTEAFF